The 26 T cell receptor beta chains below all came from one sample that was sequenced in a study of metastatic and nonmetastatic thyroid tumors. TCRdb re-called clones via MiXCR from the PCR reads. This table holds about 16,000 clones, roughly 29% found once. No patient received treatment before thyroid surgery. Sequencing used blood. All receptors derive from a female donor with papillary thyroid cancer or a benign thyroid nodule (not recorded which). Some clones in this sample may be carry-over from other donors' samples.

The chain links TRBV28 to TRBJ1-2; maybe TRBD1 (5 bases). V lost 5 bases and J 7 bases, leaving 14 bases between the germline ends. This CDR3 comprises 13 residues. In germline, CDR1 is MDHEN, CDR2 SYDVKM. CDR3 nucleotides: TGTGCCAGCAGTACCTCGACAGTAATTGGCTACACCTTC. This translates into CASSTSTVIGYTF.

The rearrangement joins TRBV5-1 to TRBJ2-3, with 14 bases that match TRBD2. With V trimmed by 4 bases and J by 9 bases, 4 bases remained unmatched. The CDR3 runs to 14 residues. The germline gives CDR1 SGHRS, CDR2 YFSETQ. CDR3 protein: CASSQGTSGRTQYF. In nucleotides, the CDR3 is TGCGCCAGCAGCCAGGGGACTAGCGGGAGAACGCAGTATTTT.

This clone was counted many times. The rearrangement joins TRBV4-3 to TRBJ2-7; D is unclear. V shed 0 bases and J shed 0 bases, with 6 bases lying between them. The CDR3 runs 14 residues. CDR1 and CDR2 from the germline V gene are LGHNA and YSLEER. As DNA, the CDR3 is TGCGCCAGCAGCCAAGAAACGAGCTCCTACGAGCAGTACTTC. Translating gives CASSQETSSYEQYF.

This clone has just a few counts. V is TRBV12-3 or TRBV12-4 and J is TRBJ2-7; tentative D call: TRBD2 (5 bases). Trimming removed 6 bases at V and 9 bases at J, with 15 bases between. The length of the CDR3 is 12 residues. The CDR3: CASSLGEVGQYF. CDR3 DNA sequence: TGTGCCAGCAGCCTCGGGGAAGTCGGGCAGTACTTC.

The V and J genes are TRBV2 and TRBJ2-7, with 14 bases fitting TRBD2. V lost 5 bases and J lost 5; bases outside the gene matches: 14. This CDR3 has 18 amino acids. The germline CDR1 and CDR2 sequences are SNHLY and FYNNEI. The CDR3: CASSYGTSGSWNRNEQYF. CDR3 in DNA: TGTGCCAGCAGTTATGGGACTAGCGGGAGCTGGAATAGGAACGAGCAGTACTTC.

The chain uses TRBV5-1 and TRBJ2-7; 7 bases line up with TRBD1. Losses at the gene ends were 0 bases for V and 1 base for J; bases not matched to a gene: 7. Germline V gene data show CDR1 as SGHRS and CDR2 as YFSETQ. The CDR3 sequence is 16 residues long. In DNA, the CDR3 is TGCGCCAGCAGCTTGGCGGACAGGCCTTATTCCTACGAGCAGTACTTC. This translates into CASSLADRPYSYEQYF.

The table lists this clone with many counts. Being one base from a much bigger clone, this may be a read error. CDR3 sequence reads: CASSHRDEQYF. The CDR3 nucleotides read TGTGCCAGCTCACATAGAGACGAGCAGTACTTC. The chain couples TRBV18 to TRBJ2-7; D gene uncertain. Germline CDR1 reads KGHSH; CDR2 reads LQKENI. The CDR3 runs 11 residues. V lost 4 bases, J lost 5 bases, and 6 bases lay in between.

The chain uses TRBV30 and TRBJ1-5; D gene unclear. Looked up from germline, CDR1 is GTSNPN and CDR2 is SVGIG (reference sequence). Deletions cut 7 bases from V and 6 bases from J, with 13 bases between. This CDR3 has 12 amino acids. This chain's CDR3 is CASQAGGQPQHF. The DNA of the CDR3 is TGTGCCTCTCAGGCGGGAGGTCAGCCCCAGCATTTT.

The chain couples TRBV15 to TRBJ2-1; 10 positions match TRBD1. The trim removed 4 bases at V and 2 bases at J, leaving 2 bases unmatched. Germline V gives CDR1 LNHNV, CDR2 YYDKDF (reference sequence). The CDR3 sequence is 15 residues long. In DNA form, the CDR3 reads TGTGCCACCAGCACGGGACAGGGGCCCTACAATGAGCAGTTCTTC. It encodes CATSTGQGPYNEQFF.

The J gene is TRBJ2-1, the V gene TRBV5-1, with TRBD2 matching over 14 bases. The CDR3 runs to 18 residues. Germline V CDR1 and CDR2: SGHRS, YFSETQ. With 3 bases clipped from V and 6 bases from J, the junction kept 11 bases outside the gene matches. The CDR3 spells CASSSAGLAGGHSNEQFF. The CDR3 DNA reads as TGCGCCAGCAGCTCTGCCGGACTAGCGGGAGGCCATAGCAATGAGCAGTTCTTC.

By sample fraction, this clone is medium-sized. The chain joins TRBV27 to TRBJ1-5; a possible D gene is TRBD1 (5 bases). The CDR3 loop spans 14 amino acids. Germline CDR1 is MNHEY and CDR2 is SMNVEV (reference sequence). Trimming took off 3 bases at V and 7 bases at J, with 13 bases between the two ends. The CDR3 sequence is CASSLSGNEQPQHF. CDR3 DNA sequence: TGTGCCAGCAGTTTGTCAGGGAATGAACAGCCCCAGCATTTT.

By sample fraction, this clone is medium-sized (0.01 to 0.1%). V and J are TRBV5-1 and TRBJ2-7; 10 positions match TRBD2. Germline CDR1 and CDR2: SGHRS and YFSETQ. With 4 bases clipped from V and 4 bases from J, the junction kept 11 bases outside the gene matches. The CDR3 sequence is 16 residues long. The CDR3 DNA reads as TGCGCCAGCAGCCCGAGCGGGGGGGGCATACGGTACGAGCAGTACTTC. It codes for CASSPSGGGIRYEQYF.

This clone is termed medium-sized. CDR3 bases: TGTGCCAGCAGTTATCGGGGAGGGACGTACAATGAGCAGTTCTTC. This translates into CASSYRGGTYNEQFF. The genes are TRBV6-5 and TRBJ2-1; the match to TRBD2 covers 7 bases. Germline-derived CDR1 and CDR2 are MNHEY and SVGAGI. The CDR3 extends over 15 amino acids. With 3 bases clipped from V and 4 bases from J, the junction kept 6 bases outside the gene matches.

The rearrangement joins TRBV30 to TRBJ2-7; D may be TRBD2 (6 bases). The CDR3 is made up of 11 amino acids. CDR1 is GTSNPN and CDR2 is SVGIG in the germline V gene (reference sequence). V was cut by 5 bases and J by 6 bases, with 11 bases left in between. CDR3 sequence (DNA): TGTGCCTGGGGGGCGGGAAGCGAGCAGTACTTC. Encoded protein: CAWGAGSEQYF.

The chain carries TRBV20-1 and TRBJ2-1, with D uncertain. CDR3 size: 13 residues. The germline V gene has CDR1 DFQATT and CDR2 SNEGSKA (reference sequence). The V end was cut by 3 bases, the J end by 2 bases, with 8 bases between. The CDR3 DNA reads TGCAGTGCTAGGTCCACCGCCTACAATGAGCAGTTCTTC. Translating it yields CSARSTAYNEQFF.

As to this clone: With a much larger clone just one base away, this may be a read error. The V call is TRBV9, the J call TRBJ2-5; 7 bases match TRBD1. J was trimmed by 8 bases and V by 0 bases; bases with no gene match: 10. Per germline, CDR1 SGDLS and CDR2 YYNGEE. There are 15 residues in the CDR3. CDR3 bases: TGTGCCAGCAGCGTAGAGGGACAGAGGCCCGATACCCAGTACTTC. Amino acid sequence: CASSVEGQRPDTQYF. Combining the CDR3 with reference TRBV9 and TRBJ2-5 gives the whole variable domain DSGVTQTPKHLITATGQRVTLRCSPRSGDLSVYWYQQSLDQGLQFLIQYYNGEERAKGNILERFSAQQFPDLHSELNLSSLELGDSALYFCASSVEGQRPDTQYFGPGTRLLVL.

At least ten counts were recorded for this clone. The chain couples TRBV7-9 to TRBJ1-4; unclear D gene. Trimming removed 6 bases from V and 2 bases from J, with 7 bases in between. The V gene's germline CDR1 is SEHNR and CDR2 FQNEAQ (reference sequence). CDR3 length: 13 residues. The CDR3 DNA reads TGTGCCAGCAGTAAGGTGACTAATGAAAAACTGTTTTTT. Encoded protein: CASSKVTNEKLFF.

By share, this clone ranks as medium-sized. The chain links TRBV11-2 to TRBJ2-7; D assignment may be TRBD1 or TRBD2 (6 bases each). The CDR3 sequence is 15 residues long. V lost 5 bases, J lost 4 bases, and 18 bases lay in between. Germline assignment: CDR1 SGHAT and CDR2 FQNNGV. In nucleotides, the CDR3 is TGTGCCAGCAGCGCCAGGGGAGGTTCGATTTACGAGCAGTACTTC. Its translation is CASSARGGSIYEQYF.

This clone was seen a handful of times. The CDR3 spells CASSYTGTNEKLFF. DNA of the CDR3: TGTGCCAGCAGCTATACAGGGACTAATGAAAAACTGTTTTTT. The chain couples TRBV12-3 or TRBV12-4 to TRBJ1-4; tentatively, D is TRBD1 (6 bases). Trimming took off 6 bases at V and 2 bases at J, with 10 bases between the two ends. The CDR3 sequence is 14 residues long.

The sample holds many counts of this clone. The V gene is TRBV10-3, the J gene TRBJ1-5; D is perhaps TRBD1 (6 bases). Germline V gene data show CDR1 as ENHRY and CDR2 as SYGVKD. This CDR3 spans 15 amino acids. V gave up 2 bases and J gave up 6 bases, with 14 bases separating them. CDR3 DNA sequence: TGTGCCATCAGTGAGGGAACAGGGTCGGGTCAGCCCCAGCATTTT. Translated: CAISEGTGSGQPQHF.

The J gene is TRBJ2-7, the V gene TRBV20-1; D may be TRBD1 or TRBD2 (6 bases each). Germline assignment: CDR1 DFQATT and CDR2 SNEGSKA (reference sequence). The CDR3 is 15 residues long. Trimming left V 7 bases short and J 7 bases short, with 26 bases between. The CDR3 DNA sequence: TGCAGTGGTGCGGGTACGGGGGCCTTCGTGGGAGAGCAGTACTTC. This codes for CSGAGTGAFVGEQYF.

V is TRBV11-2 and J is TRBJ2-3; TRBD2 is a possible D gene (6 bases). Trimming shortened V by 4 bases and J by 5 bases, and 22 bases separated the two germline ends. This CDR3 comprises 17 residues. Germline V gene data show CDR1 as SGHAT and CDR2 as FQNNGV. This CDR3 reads CASSSREASLLGDTQYF. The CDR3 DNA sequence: TGTGCCAGCAGCTCAAGGGAGGCCTCCCTCCTTGGAGATACGCAGTATTTT.

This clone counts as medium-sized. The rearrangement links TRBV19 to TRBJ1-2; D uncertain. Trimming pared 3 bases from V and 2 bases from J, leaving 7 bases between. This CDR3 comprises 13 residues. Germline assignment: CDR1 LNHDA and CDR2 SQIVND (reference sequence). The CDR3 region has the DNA TGTGCCAGTAGTATGTACGAGAACTATGGCTACACCTTC. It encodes CASSMYENYGYTF.

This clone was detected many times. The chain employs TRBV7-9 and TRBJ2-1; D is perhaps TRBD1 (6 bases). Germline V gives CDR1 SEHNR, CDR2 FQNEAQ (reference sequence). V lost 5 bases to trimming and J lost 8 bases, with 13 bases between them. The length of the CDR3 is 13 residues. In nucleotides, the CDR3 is TGTGCCAGCAGCCCCCGGGACACCCATGAGCAGTTCTTC. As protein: CASSPRDTHEQFF.

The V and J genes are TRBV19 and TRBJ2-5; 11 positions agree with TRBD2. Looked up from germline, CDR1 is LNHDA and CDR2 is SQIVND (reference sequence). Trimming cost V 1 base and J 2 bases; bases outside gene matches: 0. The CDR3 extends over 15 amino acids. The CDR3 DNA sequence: TGTGCCAGTAGTATAGTAGCGGGGGGGCAAGAGACCCAGTACTTC. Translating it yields CASSIVAGGQETQYF.

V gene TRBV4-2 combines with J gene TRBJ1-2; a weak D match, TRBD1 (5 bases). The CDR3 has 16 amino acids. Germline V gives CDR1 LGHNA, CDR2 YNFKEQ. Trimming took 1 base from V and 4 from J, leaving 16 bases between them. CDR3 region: CASSQGAYGGVYGYTF. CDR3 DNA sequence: TGTGCCAGCAGCCAAGGTGCTTATGGAGGGGTCTATGGCTACACCTTC.